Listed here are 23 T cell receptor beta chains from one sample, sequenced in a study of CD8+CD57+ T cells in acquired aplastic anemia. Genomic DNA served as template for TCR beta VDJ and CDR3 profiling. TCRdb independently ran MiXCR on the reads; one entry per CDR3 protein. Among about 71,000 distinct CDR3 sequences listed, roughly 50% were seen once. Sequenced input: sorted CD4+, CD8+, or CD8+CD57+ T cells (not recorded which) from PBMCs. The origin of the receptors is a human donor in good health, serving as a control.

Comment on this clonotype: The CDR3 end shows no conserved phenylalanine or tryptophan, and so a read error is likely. CDR3 amino acids: CSARTMTGDTGELFL. CDR3 sequence (DNA): TGCAGTGCCCGTACAATGACAGGAGACACCGGGGAGCTGTTTCTT. The chain links TRBV20-1 to TRBJ2-2, with D possibly being TRBD1 (6 bases). This CDR3 contains 15 residues. V was trimmed by 6 bases and J by 3 bases, leaving 17 bases between them. CDR1 and CDR2 (germline): DFQATT, SNEGSKA (reference sequence).

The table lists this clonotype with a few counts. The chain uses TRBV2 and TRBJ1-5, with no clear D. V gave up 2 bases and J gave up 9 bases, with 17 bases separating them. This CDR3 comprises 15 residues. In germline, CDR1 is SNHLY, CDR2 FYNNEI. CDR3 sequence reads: CASSELPGPTGPQHF. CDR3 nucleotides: TGTGCCAGCAGTGAACTTCCCGGGCCGACTGGGCCCCAGCATTTT.

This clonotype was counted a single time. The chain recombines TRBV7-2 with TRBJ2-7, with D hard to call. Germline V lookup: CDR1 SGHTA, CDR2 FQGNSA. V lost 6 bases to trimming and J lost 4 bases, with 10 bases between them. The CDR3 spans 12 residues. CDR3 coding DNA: TGTGCCAGCAGTGAGTCGAGATACGAGCAGTACTTC. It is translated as CASSESRYEQYF.

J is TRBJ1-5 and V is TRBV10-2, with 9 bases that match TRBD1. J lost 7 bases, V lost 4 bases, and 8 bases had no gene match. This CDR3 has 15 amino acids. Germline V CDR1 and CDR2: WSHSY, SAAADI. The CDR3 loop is CASSATGGIRQPQHF. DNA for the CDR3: TGCGCCAGCAGTGCCACAGGGGGCATAAGACAGCCCCAGCATTTT.

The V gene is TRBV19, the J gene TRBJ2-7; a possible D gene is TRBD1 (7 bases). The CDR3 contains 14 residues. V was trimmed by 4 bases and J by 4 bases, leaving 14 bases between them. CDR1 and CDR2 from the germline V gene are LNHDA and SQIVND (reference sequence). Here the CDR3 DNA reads TGTGCCAGTAGTAGCGGGACAGCAATTTACGAGCAGTACTTC. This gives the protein CASSSGTAIYEQYF.

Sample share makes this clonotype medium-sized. CDR3 nucleotide sequence: TGCAGCGTTGCGTACAGCTCATCCTACGAGCAGTACTTC. It codes for CSVAYSSSYEQYF. The chain uses TRBV29-1 and TRBJ2-7; D gene uncertain. V gave up 4 bases and J gave up 1 base, with 11 bases separating them. In germline, CDR1 is SQVTM, CDR2 ANQGSEA. The CDR3 runs to 13 residues.

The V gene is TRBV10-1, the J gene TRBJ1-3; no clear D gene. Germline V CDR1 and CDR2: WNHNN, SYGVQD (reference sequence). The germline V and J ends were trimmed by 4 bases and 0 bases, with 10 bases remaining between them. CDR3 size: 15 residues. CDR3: CASSVEGSSGNTIYF. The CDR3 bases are TGCGCCAGCAGTGTTGAGGGCAGCTCTGGAAACACCATATATTTT.

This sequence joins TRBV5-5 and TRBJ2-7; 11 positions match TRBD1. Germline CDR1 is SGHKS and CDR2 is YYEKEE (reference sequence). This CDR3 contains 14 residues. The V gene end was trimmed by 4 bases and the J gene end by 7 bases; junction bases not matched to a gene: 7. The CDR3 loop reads CASSPDRGLREQYF. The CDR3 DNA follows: TGTGCCAGCAGCCCGGACAGGGGGCTACGAGAGCAGTACTTC.

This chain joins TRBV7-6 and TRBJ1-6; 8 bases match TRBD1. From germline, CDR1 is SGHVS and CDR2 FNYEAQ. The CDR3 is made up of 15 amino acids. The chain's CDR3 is CARELETGDNSPLHF. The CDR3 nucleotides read TGTGCTAGAGAGTTAGAGACAGGGGATAATTCACCCCTCCACTTT.

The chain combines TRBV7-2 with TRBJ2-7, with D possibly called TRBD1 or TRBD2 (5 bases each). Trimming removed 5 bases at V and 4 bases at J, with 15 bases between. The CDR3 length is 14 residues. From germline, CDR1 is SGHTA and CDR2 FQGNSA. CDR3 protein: CASSLGVGEYEQYF. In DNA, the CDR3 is TGTGCCAGCAGCCTAGGGGTTGGGGAGTACGAGCAGTACTTC.

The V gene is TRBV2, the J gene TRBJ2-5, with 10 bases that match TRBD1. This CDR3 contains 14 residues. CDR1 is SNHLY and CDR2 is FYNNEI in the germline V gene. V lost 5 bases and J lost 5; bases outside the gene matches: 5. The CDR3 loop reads CASSPTGGGETQYF. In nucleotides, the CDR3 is TGTGCCAGCAGTCCGACAGGGGGCGGGGAGACCCAGTACTTC.

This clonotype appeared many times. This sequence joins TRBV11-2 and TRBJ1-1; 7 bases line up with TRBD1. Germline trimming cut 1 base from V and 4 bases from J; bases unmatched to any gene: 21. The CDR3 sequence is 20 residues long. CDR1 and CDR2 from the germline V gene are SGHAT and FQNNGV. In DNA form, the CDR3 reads TGTGCCAGCAGCTTAGGTCCGATAGGGGGCGTTGAGGGAAGGGGCACTGAAGCTTTCTTT. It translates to CASSLGPIGGVEGRGTEAFF.

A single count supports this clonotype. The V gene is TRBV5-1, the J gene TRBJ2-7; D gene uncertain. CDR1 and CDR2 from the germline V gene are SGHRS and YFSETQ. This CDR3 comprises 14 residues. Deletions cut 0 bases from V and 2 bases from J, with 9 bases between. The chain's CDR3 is CASSLASPTYEQYF. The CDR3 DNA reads TGCGCCAGCAGCTTGGCGAGTCCCACCTACGAGCAGTACTTC.

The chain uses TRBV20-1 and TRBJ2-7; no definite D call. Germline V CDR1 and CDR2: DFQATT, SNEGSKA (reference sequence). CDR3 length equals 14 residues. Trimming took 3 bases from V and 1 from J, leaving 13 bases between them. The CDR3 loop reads CSASPTGRSYEQYF. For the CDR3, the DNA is TGCAGTGCTAGCCCCACGGGTCGTTCCTACGAGCAGTACTTC.

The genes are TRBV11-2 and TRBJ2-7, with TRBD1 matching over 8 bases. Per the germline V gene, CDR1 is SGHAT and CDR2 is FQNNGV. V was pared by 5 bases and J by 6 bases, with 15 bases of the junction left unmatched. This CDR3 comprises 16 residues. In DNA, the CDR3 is TGTGCCAGCAGCCTCCATCCGCCAGGGGGCACCTCCGAGCAGTACTTC. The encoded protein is CASSLHPPGGTSEQYF.

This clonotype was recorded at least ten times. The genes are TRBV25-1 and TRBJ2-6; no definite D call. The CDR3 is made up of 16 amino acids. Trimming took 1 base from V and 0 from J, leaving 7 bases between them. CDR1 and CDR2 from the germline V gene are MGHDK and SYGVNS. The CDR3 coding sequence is TGTGCCAGCAGTGAATCGGAGTCCTCTGGGGCCAACGTCCTGACTTTC. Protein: CASSESESSGANVLTF. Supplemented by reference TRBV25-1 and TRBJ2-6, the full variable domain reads EADIYQTPRYLVIGTGKKITLECSQTMGHDKMYWYQQDPGMELHLIHYSYGVNSTEKGDLSSESTVSRIRTEHFPLTLESARPSHTSQYLCASSESESSGANVLTFGAGSRLTVL.

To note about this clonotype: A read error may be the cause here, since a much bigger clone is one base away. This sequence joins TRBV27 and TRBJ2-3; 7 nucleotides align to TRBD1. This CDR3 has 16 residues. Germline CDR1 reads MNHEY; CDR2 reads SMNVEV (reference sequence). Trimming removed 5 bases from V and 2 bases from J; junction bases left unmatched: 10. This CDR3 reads CASSPGAGGFTDTQYF. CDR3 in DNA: TGTGCCAGCAGTCCAGGGGCAGGGGGATTCACAGATACGCAGTATTTT.

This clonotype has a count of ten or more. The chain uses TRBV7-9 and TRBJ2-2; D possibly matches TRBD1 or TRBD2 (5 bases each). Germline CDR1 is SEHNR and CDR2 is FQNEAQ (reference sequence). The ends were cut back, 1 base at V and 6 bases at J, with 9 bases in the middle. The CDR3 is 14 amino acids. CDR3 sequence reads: CASSLVSGPGELFF. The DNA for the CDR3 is TGTGCCAGCAGCTTAGTATCGGGGCCCGGGGAGCTGTTTTTT.

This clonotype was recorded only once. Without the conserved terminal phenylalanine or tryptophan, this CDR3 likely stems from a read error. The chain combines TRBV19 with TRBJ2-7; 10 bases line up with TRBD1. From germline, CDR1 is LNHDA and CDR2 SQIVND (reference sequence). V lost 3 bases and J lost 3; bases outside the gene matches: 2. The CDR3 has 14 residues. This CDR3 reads CASSMWTGGYEQYP. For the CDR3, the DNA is TGTGCCAGTAGTATGTGGACAGGGGGCTACGAGCAGTACCCC.

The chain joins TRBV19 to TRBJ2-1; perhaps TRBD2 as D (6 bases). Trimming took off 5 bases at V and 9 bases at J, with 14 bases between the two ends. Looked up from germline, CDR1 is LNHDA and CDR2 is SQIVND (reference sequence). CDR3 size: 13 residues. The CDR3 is CASSVASVSEQFF. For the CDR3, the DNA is TGTGCCAGTAGTGTCGCTAGCGTAAGTGAGCAGTTCTTC.

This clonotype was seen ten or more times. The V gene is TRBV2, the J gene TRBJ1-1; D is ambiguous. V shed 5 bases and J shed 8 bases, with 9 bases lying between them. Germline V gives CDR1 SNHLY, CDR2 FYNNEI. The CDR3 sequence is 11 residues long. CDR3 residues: CASSPGPEAFF. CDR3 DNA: TGTGCCAGCAGTCCGGGCCCAGAAGCTTTCTTT. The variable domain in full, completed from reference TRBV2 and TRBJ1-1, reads EPEVTQTPSHQVTQMGQEVILRCVPISNHLYFYWYRQILGQKVEFLVSFYNNEISEKSEIFDDQFSVERPDGSNFTLKIRSTKLEDSAMYFCASSPGPEAFFGQGTRLTVV.

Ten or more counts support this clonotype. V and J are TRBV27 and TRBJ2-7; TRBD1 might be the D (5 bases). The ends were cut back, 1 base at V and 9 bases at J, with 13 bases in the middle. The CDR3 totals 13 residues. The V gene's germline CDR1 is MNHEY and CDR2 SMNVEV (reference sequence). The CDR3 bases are TGTGCCAGCAGTTTATATCCAGGGCACGGGCAGTACTTC. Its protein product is CASSLYPGHGQYF.

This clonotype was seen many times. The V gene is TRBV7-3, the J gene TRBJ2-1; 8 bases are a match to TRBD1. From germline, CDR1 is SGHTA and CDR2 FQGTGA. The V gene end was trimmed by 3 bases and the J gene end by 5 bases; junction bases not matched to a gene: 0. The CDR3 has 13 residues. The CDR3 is CASSLTGDNEQFF. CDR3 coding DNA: TGTGCCAGCAGCTTGACAGGGGACAATGAGCAGTTCTTC.